Sequencing of this T cell receptor (beta chain) was carried out in a study of blood T cells in healthy people across ages. Notes on the study in general: Higher naive T cell percentage went strongly together with higher TCR beta diversity. Measured against age, TCR beta diversity per million T cells decreased in a roughly linear manner. With unsorted PBMCs, a conclusive comparison of naive versus antigen-experienced cells was not possible.

Worth noting for this clonotype: The antigen is not known. The junction shows a germline mismatch at one end, possibly a read error.

Then a second PCR, running about 6 to 12 cycles, was carried out with a sample-barcoded 5' primer and a J-beta primer mix. Paired-end reads containing CDR3 totaled no fewer than 3 million for each sample. TCRdb re-called the 5' RACE reads with MiXCR, one entry per CDR3 protein. This sample carries 1.5 million to 2 million distinct CDR3 sequences, just under 50% of them seen once, and the ten largest clones take less than 2.5%. The V gene's germline CDR1 is SGHVS and CDR2 FNYEAQ. The CDR3 is 18 residues long. The material sequenced was blood. The TCR was taken from a woman between 35 and 50 years old in good health. The V call is TRBV7-6, the J call TRBJ2-1; 12 nucleotides match TRBD1. The CDR3 DNA sequence: TGTGCCAGCAGCTATGGGACAGGGGGCCCAAGCTCCTACACTGAGCAGTTCTTC. This encodes CASSYGTGGPSSYTEQFF.